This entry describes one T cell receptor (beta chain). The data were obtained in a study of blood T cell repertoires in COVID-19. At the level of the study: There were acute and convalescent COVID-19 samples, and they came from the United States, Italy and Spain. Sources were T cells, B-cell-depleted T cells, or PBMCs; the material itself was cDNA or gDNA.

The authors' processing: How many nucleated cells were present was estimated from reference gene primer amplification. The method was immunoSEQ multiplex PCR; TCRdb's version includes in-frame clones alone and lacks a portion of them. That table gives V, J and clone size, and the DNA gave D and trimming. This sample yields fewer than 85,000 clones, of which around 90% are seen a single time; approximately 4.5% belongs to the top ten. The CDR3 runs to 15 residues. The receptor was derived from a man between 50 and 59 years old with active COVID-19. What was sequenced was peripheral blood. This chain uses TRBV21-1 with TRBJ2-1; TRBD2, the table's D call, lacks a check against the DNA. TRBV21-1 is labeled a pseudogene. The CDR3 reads CASTPREVLYNEQFF. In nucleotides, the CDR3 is TGTGCCAGCACCCCGCGTGAGGTACTCTACAATGAGCAGTTCTTC.